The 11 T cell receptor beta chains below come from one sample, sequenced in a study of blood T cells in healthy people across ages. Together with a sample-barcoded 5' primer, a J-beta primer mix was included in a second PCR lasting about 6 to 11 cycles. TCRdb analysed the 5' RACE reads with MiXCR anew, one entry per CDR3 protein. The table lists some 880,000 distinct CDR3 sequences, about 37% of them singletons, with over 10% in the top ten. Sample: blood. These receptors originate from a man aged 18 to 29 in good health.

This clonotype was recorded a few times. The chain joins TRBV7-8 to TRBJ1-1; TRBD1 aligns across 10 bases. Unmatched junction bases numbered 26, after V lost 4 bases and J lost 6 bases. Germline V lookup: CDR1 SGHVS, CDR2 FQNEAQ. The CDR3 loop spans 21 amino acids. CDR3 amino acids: CASSSGPGQGRRTLIFSEAFF. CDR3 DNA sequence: TGTGCCAGCAGCTCCGGACCGGGACAGGGGAGGCGGACCCTGATATTCTCTGAAGCTTTCTTT.

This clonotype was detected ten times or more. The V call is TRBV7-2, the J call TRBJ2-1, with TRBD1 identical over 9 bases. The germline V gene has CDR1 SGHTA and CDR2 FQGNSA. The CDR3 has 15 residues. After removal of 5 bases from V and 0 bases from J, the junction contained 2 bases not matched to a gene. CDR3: CASSQDRGSYNEQFF. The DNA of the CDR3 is TGTGCCAGCAGCCAGGACAGGGGCTCCTACAATGAGCAGTTCTTC.

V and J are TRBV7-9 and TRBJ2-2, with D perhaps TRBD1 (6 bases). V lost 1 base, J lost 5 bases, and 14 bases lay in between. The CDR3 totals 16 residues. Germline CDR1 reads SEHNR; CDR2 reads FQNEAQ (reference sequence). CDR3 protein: CASSLESLTGTGELFF. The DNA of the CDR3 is TGTGCCAGCAGCTTAGAGTCCCTTACAGGGACCGGGGAGCTGTTTTTT.

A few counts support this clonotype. CDR3 in DNA: TGTGCCAGCAGCCCTACAGGGACTGTGACCGGGGAGCTGTTTTTT. Translating gives CASSPTGTVTGELFF. This sequence joins TRBV7-2 and TRBJ2-2; D may be TRBD1 or TRBD2 (6 bases each). CDR3 size: 15 residues. V was clipped by 5 bases and J by 5 bases, with 15 bases between them. Germline V gene sequence: CDR1 SGHTA, CDR2 FQGNSA.

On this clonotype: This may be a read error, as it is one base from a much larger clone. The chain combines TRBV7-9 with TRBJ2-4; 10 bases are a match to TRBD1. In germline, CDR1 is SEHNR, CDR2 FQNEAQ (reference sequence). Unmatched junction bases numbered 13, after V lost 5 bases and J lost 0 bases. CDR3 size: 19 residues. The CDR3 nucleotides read TGTGCCAGCAGCCATGGGACAGGGGAGGGCCATCTAGCCAAAAACATTCAGTACTTC. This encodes CASSHGTGEGHLAKNIQYF.

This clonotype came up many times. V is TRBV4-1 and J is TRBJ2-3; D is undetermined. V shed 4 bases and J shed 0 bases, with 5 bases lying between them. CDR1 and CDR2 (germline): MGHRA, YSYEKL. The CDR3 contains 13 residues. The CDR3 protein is CASSRHSTDTQYF. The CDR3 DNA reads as TGCGCCAGCAGCCGCCATAGCACAGATACGCAGTATTTT.

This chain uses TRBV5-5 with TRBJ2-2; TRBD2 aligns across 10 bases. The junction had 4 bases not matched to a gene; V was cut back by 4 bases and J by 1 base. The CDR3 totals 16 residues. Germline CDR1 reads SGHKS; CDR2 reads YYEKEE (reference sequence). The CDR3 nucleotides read TGTGCCAGCAGCGGTACTAGCGGGGAGAACACCGGGGAGCTGTTTTTT. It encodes CASSGTSGENTGELFF.

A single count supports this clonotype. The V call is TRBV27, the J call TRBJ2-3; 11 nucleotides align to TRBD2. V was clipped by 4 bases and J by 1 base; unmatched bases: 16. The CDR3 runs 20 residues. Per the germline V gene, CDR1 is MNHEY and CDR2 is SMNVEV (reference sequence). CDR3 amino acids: CASSSSGTSGALGGTDTQYF. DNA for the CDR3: TGTGCCAGCAGTTCCTCCGGGACTAGCGGAGCCCTTGGGGGCACAGATACGCAGTATTTT.

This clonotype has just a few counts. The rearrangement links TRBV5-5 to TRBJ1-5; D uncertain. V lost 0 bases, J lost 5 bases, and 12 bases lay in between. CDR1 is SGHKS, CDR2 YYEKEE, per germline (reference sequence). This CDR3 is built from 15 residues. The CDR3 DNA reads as TGTGCCAGCAGCTTGGCTACTCTGGTATATCAGCCCCAGCATTTT. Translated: CASSLATLVYQPQHF.

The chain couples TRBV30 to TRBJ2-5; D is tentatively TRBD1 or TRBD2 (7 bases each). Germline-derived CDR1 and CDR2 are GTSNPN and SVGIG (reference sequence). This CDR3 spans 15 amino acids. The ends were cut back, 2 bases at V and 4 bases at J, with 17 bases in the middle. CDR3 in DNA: TGTGCCTGGAGTACCTCCAGGGGGGGCGTAGAGACCCAGTACTTC. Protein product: CAWSTSRGGVETQYF.

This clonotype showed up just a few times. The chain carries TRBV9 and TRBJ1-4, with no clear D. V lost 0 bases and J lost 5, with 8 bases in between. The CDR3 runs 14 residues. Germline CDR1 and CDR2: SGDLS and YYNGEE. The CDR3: CASSVAQRNEKLFF. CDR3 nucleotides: TGTGCCAGCAGCGTAGCACAGCGGAATGAAAAACTGTTTTTT.